This TCR beta chain is drawn from a study of blood T cell repertoires in COVID-19. On the study more broadly: The samples span acute and convalescent COVID-19 from the United States, Italy and Spain. Sources were T cells, B-cell-depleted T cells, or PBMCs; the material itself was cDNA or gDNA.

The authors' processing: Estimates of nucleated cell counts were drawn from the amplification of reference gene primers. Sequenced by immunoSEQ multiplex PCR; TCRdb stores in-frame clones only, minus some. From that table come the V and J calls and clone size; the DNA was used to work out D and trimming. The data hold some 150,000 clones, with 70% to 90% observed a single time. The CDR3 extends over 16 amino acids. Looked up from germline, CDR1 is SGHRS and CDR2 is YFSETQ. J was trimmed by 3 bases and V by 4 bases; bases with no gene match: 12. The clonotype originates from a man in his fifties or sixties who had recovered from COVID-19. The sequenced sample was peripheral blood. This rearrangement joins TRBV5-1 to TRBJ1-1; 7 nucleotides line up with TRBD1. The DNA for the CDR3 is TGCGCCAGCAGCCAACAGGGGTCGGGGTTCTACACTGAAGCTTTCTTT. It translates to CASSQQGSGFYTEAFF.